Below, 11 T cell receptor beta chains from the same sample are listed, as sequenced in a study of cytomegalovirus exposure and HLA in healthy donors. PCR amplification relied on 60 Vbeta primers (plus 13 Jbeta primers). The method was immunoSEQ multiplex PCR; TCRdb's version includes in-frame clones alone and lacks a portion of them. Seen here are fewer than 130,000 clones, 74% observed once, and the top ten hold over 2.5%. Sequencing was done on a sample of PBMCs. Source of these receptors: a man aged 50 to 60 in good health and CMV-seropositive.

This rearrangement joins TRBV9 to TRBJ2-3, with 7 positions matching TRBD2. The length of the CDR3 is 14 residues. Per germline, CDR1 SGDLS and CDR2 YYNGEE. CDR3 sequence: CASGAWEGSDTQYF. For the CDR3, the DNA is TGTGCGAGCGGCGCGTGGGAGGGCTCAGATACGCAGTATTTT.

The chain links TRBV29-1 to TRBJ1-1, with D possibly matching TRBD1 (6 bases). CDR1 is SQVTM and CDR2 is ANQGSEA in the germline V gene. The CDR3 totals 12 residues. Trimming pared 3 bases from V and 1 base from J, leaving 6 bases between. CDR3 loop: CSVDRGNTEAFF. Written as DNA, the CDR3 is TGCAGCGTTGACAGGGGGAACACTGAAGCTTTCTTT.

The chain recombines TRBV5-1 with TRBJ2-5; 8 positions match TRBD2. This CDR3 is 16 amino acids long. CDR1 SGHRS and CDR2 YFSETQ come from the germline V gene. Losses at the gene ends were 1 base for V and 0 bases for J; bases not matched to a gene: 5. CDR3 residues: CASSLTLAGHQETQYF. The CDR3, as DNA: TGCGCCAGCAGCTTGACGTTAGCGGGACACCAAGAGACCCAGTACTTC.

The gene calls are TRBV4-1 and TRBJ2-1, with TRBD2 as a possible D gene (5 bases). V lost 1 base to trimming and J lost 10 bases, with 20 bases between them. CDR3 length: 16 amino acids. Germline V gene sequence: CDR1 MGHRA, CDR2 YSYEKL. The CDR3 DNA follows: TGCGCCAGCAGCCAAGGGTTCACGCGGGTGTCCGGAGAGCAGTTCTTC. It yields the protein CASSQGFTRVSGEQFF.

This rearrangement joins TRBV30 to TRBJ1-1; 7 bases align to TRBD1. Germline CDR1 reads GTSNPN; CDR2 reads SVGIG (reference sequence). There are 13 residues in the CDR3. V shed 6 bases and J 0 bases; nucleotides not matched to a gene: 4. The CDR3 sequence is CACRDSLNTEAFF. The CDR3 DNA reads TGTGCCTGCCGGGACAGTCTGAACACTGAAGCTTTCTTT.

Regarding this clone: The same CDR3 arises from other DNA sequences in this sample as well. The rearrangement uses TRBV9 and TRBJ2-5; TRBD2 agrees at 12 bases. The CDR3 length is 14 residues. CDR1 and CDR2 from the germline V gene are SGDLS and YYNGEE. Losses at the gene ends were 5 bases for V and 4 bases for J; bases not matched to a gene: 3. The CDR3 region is CASSPGLAGETQYF. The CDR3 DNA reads TGTGCCAGCAGTCCGGGACTAGCGGGAGAGACCCAGTACTTC.

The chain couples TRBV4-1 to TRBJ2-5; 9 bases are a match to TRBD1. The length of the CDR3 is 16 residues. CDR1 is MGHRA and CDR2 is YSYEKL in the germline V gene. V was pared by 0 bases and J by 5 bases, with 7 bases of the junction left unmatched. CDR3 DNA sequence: TGCGCCAGCAGCCAAGATTATAGACAGGGGGGGGAGACCCAGTACTTC. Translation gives CASSQDYRQGGETQYF.

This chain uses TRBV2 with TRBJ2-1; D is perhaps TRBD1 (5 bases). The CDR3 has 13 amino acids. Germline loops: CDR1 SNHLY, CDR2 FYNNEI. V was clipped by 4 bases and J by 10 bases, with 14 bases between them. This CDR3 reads CASSGWSRQEQFF. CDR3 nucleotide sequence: TGTGCCAGCAGTGGGTGGTCGAGACAGGAGCAGTTCTTC.

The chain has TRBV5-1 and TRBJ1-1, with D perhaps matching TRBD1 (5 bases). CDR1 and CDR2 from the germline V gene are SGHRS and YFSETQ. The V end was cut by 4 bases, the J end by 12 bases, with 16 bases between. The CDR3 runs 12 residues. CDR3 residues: CASSPEGVETFF. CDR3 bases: TGCGCCAGCAGCCCAGAAGGGGTTGAGACTTTCTTT.

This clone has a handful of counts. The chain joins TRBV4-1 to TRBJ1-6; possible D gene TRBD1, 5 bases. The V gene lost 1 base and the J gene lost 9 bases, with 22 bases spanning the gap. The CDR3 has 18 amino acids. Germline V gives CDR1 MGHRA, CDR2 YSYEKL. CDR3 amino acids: CASSQVSIPRARGSPLHF. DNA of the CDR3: TGCGCCAGCAGCCAAGTCTCCATCCCCAGGGCGCGGGGTTCACCCCTCCACTTT.

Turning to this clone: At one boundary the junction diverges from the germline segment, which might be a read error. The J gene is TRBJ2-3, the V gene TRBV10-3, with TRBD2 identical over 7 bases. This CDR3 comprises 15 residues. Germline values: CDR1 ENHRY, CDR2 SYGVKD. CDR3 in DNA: TGTGCCAGCAGTTACTATCCCGGGGGGAGGGATACGCAGTATTTT. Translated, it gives CASSYYPGGRDTQYF.